The 15 T cell receptor beta chains below all came from one sample that was sequenced in a study of shared T cell receptors in the human thymus. The assay was immunoSEQ multiplex PCR, and TCRdb's table has in-frame clones only and misses some. In the table there are tens of thousands of clones, about 95% of which are singletons. The sequencing sample was made of thymocytes. The receptors here all came from a human donor.

The chain is built from TRBV4-3 and TRBJ2-7; TRBD1 matches at 9 bases. Germline values: CDR1 LGHNA, CDR2 YSLEER. J lost 7 bases, V lost 6 bases, and 13 bases had no gene match. The CDR3 spans 15 residues. This CDR3 is CASRYRDREQGEQYF. The DNA for the CDR3 is TGCGCCAGCAGATACCGGGACAGGGAACAGGGAGAGCAGTACTTC.

The V gene is TRBV7-9, the J gene TRBJ2-5; 9 nucleotides agree with TRBD1. The CDR3 consists of 15 residues. CDR1 and CDR2 (germline): SEHNR, FQNEAQ (reference sequence). Unmatched junction bases numbered 8, after V lost 4 bases and J lost 5 bases. The DNA of the CDR3 is TGTGCCAGCAGCTCGAAACAGGGGGCACGGGAGACCCAGTACTTC. This sequence encodes CASSSKQGARETQYF.

A remark on this clone: The CDR3 carries no conserved terminal phenylalanine or tryptophan, so it likely arises from a read error. The chain combines TRBV5-1 with TRBJ1-2, with D tentatively TRBD1 (6 bases). Germline CDR1 is SGHRS and CDR2 is YFSETQ. The V and J ends lost 1 base and 5 bases respectively, with 12 bases between them. CDR3 length: 14 amino acids. CDR3 DNA sequence: TGCGCCAGCAGCTTGCAGGCGGACAGTTATGGCTACACCCTC. This sequence encodes CASSLQADSYGYTL.

This sequence joins TRBV9 and TRBJ1-2; 9 nucleotides match TRBD1. The junction had 33 bases not matched to a gene; V was cut back by 1 base and J by 5 bases. This CDR3 contains 24 residues. Germline CDR1 and CDR2: SGDLS and YYNGEE. The CDR3: CASSVKGNSTYERGVTGGAYGYTF. The DNA for the CDR3 is TGTGCCAGCAGCGTAAAGGGCAACTCTACTTATGAAAGAGGGGTGACAGGGGGAGCATATGGCTACACCTTC.

The gene calls are TRBV7-9 and TRBJ2-6; D is unresolved. The CDR3 is 18 amino acids. V lost 2 bases and J 1 base, leaving 15 bases between the germline ends. The germline V gene encodes CDR1 SEHNR and CDR2 FQNEAQ (reference sequence). CDR3 sequence reads: CASSLLSSVGSGANVLTF. CDR3 coding DNA: TGTGCCAGCAGCTTACTTAGTTCCGTCGGTTCTGGGGCCAACGTCCTGACTTTC. Full variable domain (outside the CDR3, taken from reference TRBV7-9 and TRBJ2-6): DTGVSQNPRHKITKRGQNVTFRCDPISEHNRLYWYRQTLGQGPEFLTYFQNEAQLEKSRLLSDRFSAERPKGSFSTLEIQRTEQGDSAMYLCASSLLSSVGSGANVLTFGAGSRLTVL.

The chain carries TRBV4-3 and TRBJ1-1, with no clear D. CDR1 and CDR2 (germline): LGHNA, YSLEER. CDR3 length equals 14 residues. V gave up 1 base and J gave up 4 bases, with 10 bases separating them. CDR3 coding DNA: TGCGCCAGCAGCCAAGGACCCCGGGGCACTGAAGCTTTCTTT. It translates to CASSQGPRGTEAFF.

This clone was seen just once. The chain links TRBV5-5 to TRBJ2-7; D remains unclear. The CDR3 loop spans 15 amino acids. Germline V gene data show CDR1 as SGHKS and CDR2 as YYEKEE (reference sequence). V was pared by 2 bases and J by 0 bases, with 12 bases between. DNA of the CDR3: TGTGCCAGCAGCTTTCCAGATATGTTCTCCTACGAGCAGTACTTC. This encodes CASSFPDMFSYEQYF.

This rearrangement joins TRBV10-3 to TRBJ2-1; no firm D call. The CDR3 has 15 amino acids. Trimming took 5 bases from V and 2 from J, leaving 13 bases between them. Per the germline V gene, CDR1 is ENHRY and CDR2 is SYGVKD. The CDR3 sequence is CAISTGQLTYNEQFF. The CDR3 bases are TGTGCCATCAGTACGGGCCAGCTTACCTACAATGAGCAGTTCTTC.

The chain recombines TRBV10-3 with TRBJ1-2; D is uncertain. Germline CDR1 ENHRY, CDR2 SYGVKD. CDR3 length: 14 residues. Trimming took off 0 bases at V and 0 bases at J, with 5 bases between the two ends. CDR3 protein: CAISESQANYGYTF. DNA of the CDR3: TGTGCCATCAGTGAGTCGCAGGCTAACTATGGCTACACCTTC.

The J gene is TRBJ2-3, the V gene TRBV5-6; a weak D match, TRBD2 (5 bases). Germline values: CDR1 SGHDT, CDR2 YYEEEE. The V and J ends lost 10 bases and 3 bases respectively, with 18 bases between them. The CDR3 loop spans 14 amino acids. The CDR3 nucleotides read TGTGCCTCATCCTCGGAGGTTTCAACAGATACGCAGTATTTT. This translates into CASSSEVSTDTQYF.

The J gene is TRBJ1-1, the V gene TRBV21-1. TRBV21-1 is a pseudogene. The CDR3 runs 18 residues. The chain's CDR3 is CASSLTLTPPGPNTEAFF. The CDR3 bases are TGTGCCAGCAGCCTCACCTTGACACCCCCGGGGCCAAACACTGAAGCTTTCTTT.

The V gene is TRBV5-1, the J gene TRBJ2-1; a possible D gene is TRBD2 (6 bases). The CDR3 length is 14 residues. The germline CDR1 and CDR2 sequences are SGHRS and YFSETQ. Trimming took off 1 base at V and 7 bases at J, with 12 bases between the two ends. The CDR3: CASSLHRRGNEQFF. The DNA of the CDR3 is TGCGCCAGCAGCTTGCACCGCCGGGGGAATGAGCAGTTCTTC.

The gene calls are TRBV4-3 and TRBJ1-2, with D possibly being TRBD1 (5 bases). Trimming took 5 bases from V and 6 from J, leaving 19 bases between them. The CDR3 loop spans 15 amino acids. Germline V gene data show CDR1 as LGHNA and CDR2 as YSLEER. CDR3 nucleotide sequence: TGCGCCAGCAGCTATTCGGGACCCGTGATGGATGGCTACACCTTC. Translated: CASSYSGPVMDGYTF.

V and J are TRBV9 and TRBJ1-2; possible D gene TRBD1, 6 bases. Germline V gene sequence: CDR1 SGDLS, CDR2 YYNGEE. V was cut by 0 bases and J by 6 bases, with 15 bases left in between. The CDR3 consists of 15 residues. The CDR3 region is CASSVGTEHDNGYTF. The CDR3 nucleotides read TGTGCCAGCAGCGTAGGGACAGAACATGATAATGGCTACACCTTC.

This clone was picked up one time. The chain carries TRBV7-2 and TRBJ2-1; either TRBD1 or TRBD2 may fit D (5 bases each). The CDR3 has 14 residues. Trimming removed 5 bases from V and 6 bases from J, with 14 bases in between. Germline loops: CDR1 SGHTA, CDR2 FQGNSA. The CDR3 DNA is TGTGCCAGCAGCCTGTGGGGGAAGAGCAATGAGCAGTTCTTC. The encoded protein is CASSLWGKSNEQFF.